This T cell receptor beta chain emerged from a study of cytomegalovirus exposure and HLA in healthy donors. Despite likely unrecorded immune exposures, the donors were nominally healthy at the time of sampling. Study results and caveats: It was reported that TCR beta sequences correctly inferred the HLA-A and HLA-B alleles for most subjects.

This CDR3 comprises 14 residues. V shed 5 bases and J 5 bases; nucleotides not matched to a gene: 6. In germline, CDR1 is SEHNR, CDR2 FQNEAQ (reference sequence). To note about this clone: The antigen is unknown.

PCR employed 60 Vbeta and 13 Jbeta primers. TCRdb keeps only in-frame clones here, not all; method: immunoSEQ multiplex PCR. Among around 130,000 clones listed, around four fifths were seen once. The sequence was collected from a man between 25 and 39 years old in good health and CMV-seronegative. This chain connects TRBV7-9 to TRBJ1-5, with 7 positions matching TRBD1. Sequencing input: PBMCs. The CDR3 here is CASSRQGTDQPQHF. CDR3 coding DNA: TGTGCCAGCAGCCGACAGGGTACGGATCAGCCCCAGCATTTT.